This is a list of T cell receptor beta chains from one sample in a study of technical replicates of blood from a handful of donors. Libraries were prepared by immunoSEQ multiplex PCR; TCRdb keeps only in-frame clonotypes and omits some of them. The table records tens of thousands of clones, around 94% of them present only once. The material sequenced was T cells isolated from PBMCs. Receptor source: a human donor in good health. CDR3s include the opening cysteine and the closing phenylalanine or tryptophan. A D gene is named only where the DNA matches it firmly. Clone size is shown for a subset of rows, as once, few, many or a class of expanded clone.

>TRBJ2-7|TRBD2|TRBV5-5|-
CASSSGGLGVKNYEQYF
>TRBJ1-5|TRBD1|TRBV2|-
CANLRGQKSNQPQHF
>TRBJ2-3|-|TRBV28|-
CASSLQGTQYF
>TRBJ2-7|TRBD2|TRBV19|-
CASSIDYLPRTSGKSSYEQYF
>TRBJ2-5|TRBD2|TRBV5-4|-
CAGCSSSPGLAGAQTQYF
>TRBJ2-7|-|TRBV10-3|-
CAISESDTSSYEQYF
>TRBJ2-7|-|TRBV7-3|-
CASSSGSEQYF
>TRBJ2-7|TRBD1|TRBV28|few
CASSTTGTGYYEQYF
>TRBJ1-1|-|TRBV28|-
CASSLGLTEAFF
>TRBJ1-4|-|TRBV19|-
CASSIGGVATNEKLFF
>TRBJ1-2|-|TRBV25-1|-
CASSELSANYGYTF
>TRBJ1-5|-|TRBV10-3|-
CAISETLSQPQHF
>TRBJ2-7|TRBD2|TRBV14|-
CASSTGGEQYF
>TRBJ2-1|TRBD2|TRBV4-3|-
CASSQVLFGGSLSDEQFF
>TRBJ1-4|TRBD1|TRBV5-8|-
CASSRTGAATVEKLFF
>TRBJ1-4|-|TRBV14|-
CASSRGYGEKLFF
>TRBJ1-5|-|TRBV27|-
CASSPRSSNSNQPQHF
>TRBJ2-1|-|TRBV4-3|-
CASSRQLGSNEQFF
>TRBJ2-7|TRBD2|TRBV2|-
CAIGTSGKYEQYF
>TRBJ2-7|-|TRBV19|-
CATNSGAGEQYF
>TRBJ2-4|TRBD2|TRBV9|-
CASSVGTMELAGGPEAKNIQYF
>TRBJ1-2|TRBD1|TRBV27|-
CASSFFGTGALANYGYTF
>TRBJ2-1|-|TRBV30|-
CAWMGSGHKNNEQFF
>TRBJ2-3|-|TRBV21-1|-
CASSMGLADSTDTQYF
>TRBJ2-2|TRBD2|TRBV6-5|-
CASSYLAQGGNGELFF
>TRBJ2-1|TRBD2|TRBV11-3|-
CASSLGARGSFEQFF
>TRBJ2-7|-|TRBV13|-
CASSLEAVEQYF
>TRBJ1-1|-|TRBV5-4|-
CASTLGSGTEAFF
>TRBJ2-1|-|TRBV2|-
CASSPRDNEQFF
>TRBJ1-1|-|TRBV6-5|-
CASSYSGEGGEAFF
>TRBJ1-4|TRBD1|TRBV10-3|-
CAISGTGGNEKLFF
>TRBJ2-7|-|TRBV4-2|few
CASSQVLGDYEQYF
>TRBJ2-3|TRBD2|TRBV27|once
CASSYAGGPGDTQYF
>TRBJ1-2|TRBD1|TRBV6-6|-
CASAPTGEYGYTF
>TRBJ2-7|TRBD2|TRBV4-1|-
CASSQEGGLAGFYEQYF
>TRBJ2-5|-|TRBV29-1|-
CSVVPSVSKETQYF
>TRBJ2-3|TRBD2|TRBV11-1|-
CASSPAGADTQYF
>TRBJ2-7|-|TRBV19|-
CASAETYGTAGNEQYF
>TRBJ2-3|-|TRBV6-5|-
CASLGTSTDTQYF
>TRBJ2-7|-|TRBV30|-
CAWGLNEQYF
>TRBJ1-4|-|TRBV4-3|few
CASSPQYGTNEKLFF
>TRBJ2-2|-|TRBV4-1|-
CASSQVGGRTGELFF
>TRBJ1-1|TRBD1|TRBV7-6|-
CASSSQTGGGTEAFF
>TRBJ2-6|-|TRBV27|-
CASSYQSSGWGANVLTF
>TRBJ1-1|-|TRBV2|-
CASSAMTDEAFF
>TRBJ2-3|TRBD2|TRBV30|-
CAWYLAGSTDTQYF
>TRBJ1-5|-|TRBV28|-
CASSLLRGSNQPQHF
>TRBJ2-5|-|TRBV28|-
CASSLSAGIETQYF
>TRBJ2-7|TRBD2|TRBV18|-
CASSGLAGLSYEQYF
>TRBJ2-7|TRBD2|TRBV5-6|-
CASSLVARETYEQYF
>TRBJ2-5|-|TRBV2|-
CASSPPGQRYQETQYF
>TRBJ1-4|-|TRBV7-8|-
CASSPQLVLPEEKLFF
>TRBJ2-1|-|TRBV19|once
CASSTDSNEQFF
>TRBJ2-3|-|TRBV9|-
CASSVAPGATDTQYF
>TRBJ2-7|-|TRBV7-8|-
CASSPWGDSEYEQYF
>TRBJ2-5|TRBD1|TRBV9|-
CASSVEDRGRGETQYF
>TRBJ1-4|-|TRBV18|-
CASSLSQATNEKLFF
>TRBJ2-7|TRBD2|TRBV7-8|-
CASSRELAGLSYEQYF
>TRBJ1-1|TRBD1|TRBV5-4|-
CASSLQGAQTEAFF
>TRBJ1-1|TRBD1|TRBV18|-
CASSPQGAERTEAFF